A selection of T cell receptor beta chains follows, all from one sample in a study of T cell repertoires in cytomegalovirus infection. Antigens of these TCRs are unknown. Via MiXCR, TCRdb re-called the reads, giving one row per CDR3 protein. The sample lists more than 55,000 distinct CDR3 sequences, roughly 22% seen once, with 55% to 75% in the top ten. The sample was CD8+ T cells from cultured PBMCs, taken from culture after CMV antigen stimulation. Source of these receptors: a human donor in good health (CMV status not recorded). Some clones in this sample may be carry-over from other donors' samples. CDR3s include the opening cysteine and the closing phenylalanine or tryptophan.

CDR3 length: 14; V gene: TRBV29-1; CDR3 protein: CSVKADRTNSEAFF
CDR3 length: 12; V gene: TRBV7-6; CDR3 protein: CASSLDGPEAFF
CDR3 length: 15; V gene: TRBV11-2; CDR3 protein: CASTLPKSSYNEQFF
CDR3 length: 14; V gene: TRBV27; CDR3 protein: CASSFRSTGQPQHF
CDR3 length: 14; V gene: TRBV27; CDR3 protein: CASGEHRGWTEAFF
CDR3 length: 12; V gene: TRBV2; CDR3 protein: CASSGGRHEQFF
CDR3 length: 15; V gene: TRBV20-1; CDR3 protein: CSARAAEMAGGEQFF
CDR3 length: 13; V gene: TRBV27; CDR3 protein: CASSQSGLETQYF
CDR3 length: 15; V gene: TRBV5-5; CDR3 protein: CASSLESGPGSEAFF
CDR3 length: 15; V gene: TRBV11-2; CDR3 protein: CASARGAGATDTQYF
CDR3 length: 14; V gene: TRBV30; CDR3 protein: CAWSVIGTTDTQYF
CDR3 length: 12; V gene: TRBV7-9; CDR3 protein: CASSFFATEAFF
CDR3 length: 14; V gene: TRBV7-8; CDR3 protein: CASSFPGGNTEAFF
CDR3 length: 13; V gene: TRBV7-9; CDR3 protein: CASSLTLGDPQYF
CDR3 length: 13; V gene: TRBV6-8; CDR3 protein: CASSTVPNQPQHF
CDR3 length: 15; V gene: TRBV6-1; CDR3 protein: CASSESGARIYGYTF
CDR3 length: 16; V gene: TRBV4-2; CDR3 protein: CASSQDELSGGDTQYF
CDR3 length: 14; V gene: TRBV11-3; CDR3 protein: CASSGHTGAYGYTF
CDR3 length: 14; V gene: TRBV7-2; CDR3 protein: CATKTGQGVRPLHF
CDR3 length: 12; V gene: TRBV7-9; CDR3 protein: CASSRPDLRLFF
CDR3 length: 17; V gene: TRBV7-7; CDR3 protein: CASSSEGAIANTGELFF
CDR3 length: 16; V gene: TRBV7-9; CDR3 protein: CASSTPGEPTYNEQFF
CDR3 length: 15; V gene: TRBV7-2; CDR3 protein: CASSHEDTNYNEQFF
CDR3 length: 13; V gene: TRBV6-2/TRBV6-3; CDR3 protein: CASSGGEAQPQHF
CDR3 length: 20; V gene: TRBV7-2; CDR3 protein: CASSLGRRYSQRTNTGELFF
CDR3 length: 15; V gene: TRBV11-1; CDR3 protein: CASSLDWSSSYEQYF
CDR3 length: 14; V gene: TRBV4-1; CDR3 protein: CASSQDRVTDTQYF
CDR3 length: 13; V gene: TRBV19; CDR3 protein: CASSIVEGYEQYF
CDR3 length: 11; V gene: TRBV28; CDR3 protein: CASSWGGEQYF
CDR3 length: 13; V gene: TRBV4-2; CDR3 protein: CASSQTANTEAFF
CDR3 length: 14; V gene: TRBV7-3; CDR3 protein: CASSLTNPAHEQFF
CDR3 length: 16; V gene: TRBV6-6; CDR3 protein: CASRATGMLPNQPQHF